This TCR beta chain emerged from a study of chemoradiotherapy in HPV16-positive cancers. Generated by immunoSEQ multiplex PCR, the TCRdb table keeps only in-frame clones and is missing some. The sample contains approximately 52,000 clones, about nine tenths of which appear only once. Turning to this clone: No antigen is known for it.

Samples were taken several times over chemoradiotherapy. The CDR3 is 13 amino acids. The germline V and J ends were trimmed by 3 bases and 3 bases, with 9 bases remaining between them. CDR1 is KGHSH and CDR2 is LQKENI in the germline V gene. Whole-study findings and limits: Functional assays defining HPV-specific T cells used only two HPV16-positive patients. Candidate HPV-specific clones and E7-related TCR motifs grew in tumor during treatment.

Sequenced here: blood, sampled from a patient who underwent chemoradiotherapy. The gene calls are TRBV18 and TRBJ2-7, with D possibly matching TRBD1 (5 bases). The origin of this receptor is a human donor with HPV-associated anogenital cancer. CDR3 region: CASSPARGYEQYF. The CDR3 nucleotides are TGTGCCAGCTCACCGGCTAGGGGCTACGAGCAGTACTTC.